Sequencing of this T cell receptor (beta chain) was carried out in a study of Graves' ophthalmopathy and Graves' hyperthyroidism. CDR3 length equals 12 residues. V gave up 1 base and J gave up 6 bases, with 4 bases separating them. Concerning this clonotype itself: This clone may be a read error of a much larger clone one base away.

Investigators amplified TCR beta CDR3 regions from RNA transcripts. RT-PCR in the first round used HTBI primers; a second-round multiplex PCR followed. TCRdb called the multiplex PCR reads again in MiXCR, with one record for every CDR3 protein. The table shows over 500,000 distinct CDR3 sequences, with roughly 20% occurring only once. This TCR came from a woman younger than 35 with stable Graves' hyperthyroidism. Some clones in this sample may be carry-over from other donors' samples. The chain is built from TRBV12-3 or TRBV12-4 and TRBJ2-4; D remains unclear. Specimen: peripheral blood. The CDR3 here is CASSLVRNIQYF. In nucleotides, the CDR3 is TGTGCCAGCAGTTTAGTCAGAAACATTCAGTACTTC.